This TCR beta chain was sequenced during a study of blood T cell repertoires in COVID-19. Per the authors' pipeline: Scientists estimated how many nucleated cells there were by amplifying reference gene primers. Generated by immunoSEQ multiplex PCR, the TCRdb table keeps only in-frame clones and is missing some. The V and J calls and the clone size are those of that table, but D and trimming were determined from the DNA. The profile shows over 80,000 clones, more than 90% of them singletons. Germline CDR1 reads MNHEY; CDR2 reads SVGEGT. Trimming removed 2 bases at V and 3 bases at J, with 8 bases between. The CDR3 is 13 amino acids.

The source is a man between 60 and 70 years old with acute or convalescent COVID-19. The source material was peripheral blood. V is TRBV6-2 or TRBV6-3 and J is TRBJ2-7, with D possibly being TRBD2 (5 bases). The CDR3 sequence: CASSYRRNYEQYF. CDR3 nucleotides: TGTGCCAGCAGTTACCGGAGGAACTACGAGCAGTACTTC.